The 8 T cell receptor beta chains listed next were all sequenced from one sample in a study of read filtering for tumor transcriptome and immune sequencing. The library was built from about 0.4 ug RNA with molecular barcoded adaptors for alpha/delta and beta/gamma chains. TCRdb recomputed calls from the reads with MiXCR, one row per CDR3 protein. The sample includes fewer than 150,000 distinct CDR3 sequences, approximately 12% of them seen just once. What was sequenced was a population of CD138-negative cells sorted from bone marrow. The receptor source for this set is a donor at least 40 years old with multiple myeloma.

This clonotype has a count of ten or more. The chain recombines TRBV19 with TRBJ2-7; TRBD1 matches 9 bases. The V and J ends lost 5 bases and 3 bases, in that order; junction bases with no gene match: 8. The CDR3 runs 15 residues. The germline V gene encodes CDR1 LNHDA and CDR2 SQIVND (reference sequence). The CDR3 DNA reads TGTGCCAGTAGTCTCGCGGGACAGGGTCTCTACGAGCAGTACTTC. Protein sequence: CASSLAGQGLYEQYF.

Many counts were recorded for this clonotype. The V call is TRBV20-1, the J call TRBJ2-7; 11 nucleotides agree with TRBD2. V lost 6 bases to trimming and J lost 3 bases; unmatched junction nucleotides: 7. CDR3 length: 14 residues. From germline, CDR1 is DFQATT and CDR2 SNEGSKA (reference sequence). CDR3 DNA: TGCAGTGCGGAGCTGACTAGCGGGATCTACGAGCAGTACTTC. Translating gives CSAELTSGIYEQYF.

To note about this clonotype: This may be a read error: a much more frequent sequence differs by one nucleotide. The rearrangement joins TRBV30 to TRBJ2-2; TRBD1 matches at 7 bases. The length of the CDR3 is 16 residues. In germline, CDR1 is GTSNPN, CDR2 SVGIG (reference sequence). The CDR3 sequence: CAWSSKQGMNTGELLF. In DNA form, the CDR3 reads TGTGCCTGGAGTTCCAAACAGGGGATGAACACCGGGGAGCTGCTTTTT. Complete variable domain (other parts from reference TRBV30 and TRBJ2-2): SQTIHQWPATLVQPVGSPLSLECTVEGTSNPNLYWYRQAAGRGLQLLFYSVGIGQISSEVPQNLSASRPQDRQFILSSKKLLLSDSGFYLCAWSSKQGMNTGELLFGEGSRLTVL.

Only a few counts were recorded for this clonotype. V usage is TRBV7-8 and J usage is TRBJ2-7, with TRBD1 matching over 12 bases. The junction had 5 bases not matched to a gene; V was cut back by 4 bases and J by 4 bases. Looked up from germline, CDR1 is SGHVS and CDR2 is FQNEAQ. There are 15 residues in the CDR3. CDR3 nucleotide sequence: TGTGCCAGCAGCTCGGGACAGGGGGCTTCTTACGAGCAGTACTTC. Translating gives CASSSGQGASYEQYF.

The chain joins TRBV20-1 to TRBJ2-5; tentatively, D is TRBD1 or TRBD2 (5 bases each). This CDR3 has 13 amino acids. Trimming shortened V by 6 bases and J by 5 bases, and 16 bases separated the two germline ends. Germline V gene lookup returns CDR1 DFQATT and CDR2 SNEGSKA (reference sequence). CDR3 coding DNA: TGCAGTGCCGGTAGCCGGGGCGGGGAGACCCAGTACTTC. Its protein is CSAGSRGGETQYF.

At least ten counts were recorded for this clonotype. The J gene is TRBJ2-1, the V gene TRBV6-5; the D gene is possibly TRBD2 (7 bases). The length of the CDR3 is 17 residues. The germline V gene encodes CDR1 MNHEY and CDR2 SVGAGI. Trimming took 0 bases from V and 0 from J, leaving 12 bases between them. This CDR3 is CASSYSGGLSSYNEQFF. In DNA, the CDR3 is TGTGCCAGCAGTTACTCGGGGGGGCTGAGCTCCTACAATGAGCAGTTCTTC.

This clonotype was detected many times. The genes are TRBV5-1 and TRBJ2-3, with 7 bases identical to TRBD2. The CDR3 length is 16 residues. After removal of 3 bases from V and 2 bases from J, the junction contained 9 bases not matched to a gene. CDR1 and CDR2 from the germline V gene are SGHRS and YFSETQ. The CDR3 spells CASSSRSAGDTDTQYF. The CDR3 coding sequence is TGCGCCAGCAGCTCCCGGTCGGCGGGGGACACAGATACGCAGTATTTT.

V and J are TRBV6-5 and TRBJ1-4; D not certain. The CDR3 has 13 amino acids. Trimming pared 2 bases from V and 8 bases from J, leaving 9 bases between. Looked up from germline, CDR1 is MNHEY and CDR2 is SVGAGI. DNA of the CDR3: TGTGCCAGCAGTTACCTCGACGGAGAAAAACTGTTTTTT. The encoded protein is CASSYLDGEKLFF.